The entry below gives a single T cell receptor (beta chain) sequence along with its context. CDR3 length: 17 residues. Germline V gene lookup returns CDR1 MGHRA and CDR2 YSYEKL. V was trimmed by 0 bases and J by 2 bases, leaving 17 bases between them. This sample was taken from a study of blood T cell repertoires in COVID-19. Study-wide background: Italy, Spain and the United States were the sources of the convalescent and acute COVID-19 samples. PBMCs, B-cell-depleted T cells, or T cells provided the cDNA or gDNA that made up the material.

Under the authors' procedure: Estimation of nucleated cell counts was performed using reference gene primer amplification. Measured with immunoSEQ multiplex PCR; TCRdb has only the in-frame clones, and not every one. V and J calls and clone size are copied from that table; D and trimming were computed from the DNA. The sample yields approximately 76,000 clones, roughly 86% seen once. This clonotype was obtained from an older woman with acute or convalescent COVID-19. The material sequenced was peripheral blood. The chain recombines TRBV4-1 with TRBJ2-7; D possibly corresponds to TRBD2 (6 bases). For the CDR3, the DNA is TGCGCCAGCAGCCAAGAGGGACTTCTTCTACCCACCTACGAGCAGTACTTC. As protein: CASSQEGLLLPTYEQYF.